These 21 T cell receptor beta chains were all obtained from the same sample, sequenced in a study of shared clonotypes between healthy human individuals. Here immunoSEQ multiplex PCR was the method, and the copy in TCRdb shows in-frame clones only, minus some. Of about 1.5 million clones in the sample, around 98% were seen once. Material: naive CD4+ T cells sorted from blood. This sample's subset: CD45RA+ positively selected. The receptors stem from a man between 25 and 39 years old in good health.

The chain uses TRBV7-9 and TRBJ2-7; D gene ambiguous. The CDR3 runs to 12 residues. The ends were cut back, 6 bases at V and 5 bases at J, with 11 bases in the middle. From germline, CDR1 is SEHNR and CDR2 FQNEAQ (reference sequence). Written as DNA, the CDR3 is TGTGCCAGCAGGGTACTGGGCCACGAGCAGTACTTC. Residues: CASRVLGHEQYF.

This clone was counted once. This same CDR3 is encoded by further DNA sequences in the sample. The gene calls are TRBV6-5 and TRBJ2-5; D might be TRBD1 (5 bases). Trimming left V 2 bases short and J 5 bases short, with 6 bases between. The CDR3 extends over 12 amino acids. The V gene's germline CDR1 is MNHEY and CDR2 SVGAGI. The CDR3 protein is CASSYRGETQYF. The CDR3 DNA follows: TGTGCCAGCAGTTACAGGGGTGAGACCCAGTACTTC.

This chain connects TRBV28 to TRBJ2-7, with D possibly being TRBD2 (5 bases). Germline assignment: CDR1 MDHEN and CDR2 SYDVKM. Trimming took 4 bases from V and 7 from J, leaving 20 bases between them. The CDR3 sequence is 15 residues long. The DNA for the CDR3 is TGTGCCAGCAGTTCCCCCGGGGAGAGGAGAGGTGAGCAGTACTTC. The encoded protein is CASSSPGERRGEQYF.

This chain uses TRBV5-4 with TRBJ2-4; D might be TRBD1 or TRBD2, each matching 5 bases. The CDR3 spans 15 residues. V lost 0 bases, J lost 0 bases, and 7 bases lay in between. Germline assignment: CDR1 SGHNT and CDR2 YYREEE (reference sequence). The CDR3 nucleotides are TGTGCCAGCAGCTTGGCCGGGACAGCCAAAAACATTCAGTACTTC. Translated: CASSLAGTAKNIQYF.

The CDR3, as DNA: TGTGCCAGCACCCAAGACAGGGCCAACGAAAAACTGTTTTTT. As protein: CASTQDRANEKLFF. The chain joins TRBV2 to TRBJ1-4, with TRBD1 matching 7 bases. Germline CDR1 is SNHLY and CDR2 is FYNNEI. The V gene end was trimmed by 7 bases and the J gene end by 8 bases; junction bases not matched to a gene: 10. This CDR3 is built from 14 residues.

This chain links TRBV5-1 with TRBJ1-1; D is ambiguous. CDR3 length equals 14 residues. Deletions cut 0 bases from V and 4 bases from J, with 10 bases between. Germline CDR1 and CDR2: SGHRS and YFSETQ. DNA for the CDR3: TGCGCCAGCAGCTTGGATACAGCTCTCACTGAAGCTTTCTTT. This sequence encodes CASSLDTALTEAFF.

V gene TRBV4-1 combines with J gene TRBJ2-1; 10 positions agree with TRBD2. Germline assignment: CDR1 MGHRA and CDR2 YSYEKL. The CDR3 is made up of 14 amino acids. J gave up 12 bases and V 0 bases, and 5 bases lay outside the gene matches. The CDR3 nucleotides read TGCGCCAGCAGCCAAGAATTACGACTAGCGGGGCAGTTCTTC. Protein product: CASSQELRLAGQFF.

This clone was found once. This chain joins TRBV25-1 and TRBJ2-4; TRBD1 matches at 8 bases. Germline V gene lookup returns CDR1 MGHDK and CDR2 SYGVNS. The length of the CDR3 is 17 residues. J was trimmed by 1 base and V by 3 bases; bases with no gene match: 8. The CDR3 DNA reads as TGTGCCAGCAGTGACCAAGACAGGGGCCGTGCCAAAAACATTCAGTACTTC. Translation gives CASSDQDRGRAKNIQYF. Full variable domain (missing parts from reference TRBV25-1 and TRBJ2-4): EADIYQTPRYLVIGTGKKITLECSQTMGHDKMYWYQQDPGMELHLIHYSYGVNSTEKGDLSSESTVSRIRTEHFPLTLESARPSHTSQYLCASSDQDRGRAKNIQYFGAGTRLSVL.

J is TRBJ2-5 and V is TRBV5-6; D is possibly TRBD2 (6 bases). The germline CDR1 and CDR2 sequences are SGHDT and YYEEEE. The length of the CDR3 is 16 residues. The V gene lost 0 bases and the J gene lost 4 bases, with 16 bases spanning the gap. For the CDR3, the DNA is TGTGCCAGCAGCTTGGCTCGGGGGAATAAAGGAGAGACCCAGTACTTC. Encoded protein: CASSLARGNKGETQYF. Drawing the rest from reference TRBV5-6 and TRBJ2-5, the complete variable domain is DAGVTQSPTHLIKTRGQQVTLRCSPKSGHDTVSWYQQALGQGPQFIFQYYEEEERQRGNFPDRFSGHQFPNYSSELNVNALLLGDSALYLCASSLARGNKGETQYFGPGTRLLVL.

Only one count was recorded for this clone. The chain is built from TRBV7-8 and TRBJ1-2; TRBD1 matches at 7 bases. The germline CDR1 and CDR2 sequences are SGHVS and FQNEAQ. Unmatched junction bases numbered 12, after V lost 4 bases and J lost 10 bases. CDR3 size: 14 residues. For the CDR3, the DNA is TGTGCCAGCAGCTCAACCCTAACCGGGACAGACTACACCTTC. It codes for CASSSTLTGTDYTF.

The CDR3 nucleotides are TGCGCCAGCAGGGACCTGACCCCCTTGGTACCGAAGTCACCGGAGACCCAGTACTTC. It encodes CASRDLTPLVPKSPETQYF. The chain joins TRBV10-2 to TRBJ2-5; D call uncertain. This CDR3 region has 19 residues. V was shortened by 6 bases and J by 5 bases, with 31 bases between the two germline ends. Germline V gene data show CDR1 as WSHSY and CDR2 as SAAADI.

V is TRBV29-1 and J is TRBJ2-1; 10 nucleotides align to TRBD1. CDR1 SQVTM and CDR2 ANQGSEA come from the germline V gene. The CDR3 consists of 19 residues. Trimming cost V 8 bases and J 0 bases; bases outside gene matches: 19. CDR3: CSFRDTTGGASSSYNEQFF. In nucleotides, the CDR3 is TGCAGCTTCCGAGACACGACAGGGGGCGCGTCGAGCTCCTACAATGAGCAGTTCTTC.

V usage is TRBV7-9 and J usage is TRBJ1-2; TRBD1 matches 8 bases. In germline, CDR1 is SEHNR, CDR2 FQNEAQ (reference sequence). Unmatched junction bases numbered 12, after V lost 1 base and J lost 8 bases. The CDR3 has 16 residues. The DNA of the CDR3 is TGTGCCAGCAGCTTAGGGTATAGTTTGACAGGGGAAGGCTACACCTTC. Its protein is CASSLGYSLTGEGYTF.

Turning to this clone: The same CDR3 can be traced to other DNA sequences in this sample. V usage is TRBV9 and J usage is TRBJ2-5; possibly TRBD2 for D (5 bases). Germline V lookup: CDR1 SGDLS, CDR2 YYNGEE. Trimming took 0 bases from V and 3 from J, leaving 9 bases between them. The CDR3 is made up of 14 amino acids. In DNA form, the CDR3 reads TGTGCCAGCAGCGTAGGTCTAGCCGAAGAGACCCAGTACTTC. It translates to CASSVGLAEETQYF. The whole variable domain, filled in from reference TRBV9 and TRBJ2-5, reads DSGVTQTPKHLITATGQRVTLRCSPRSGDLSVYWYQQSLDQGLQFLIQYYNGEERAKGNILERFSAQQFPDLHSELNLSSLELGDSALYFCASSVGLAEETQYFGPGTRLLVL.

The rearrangement uses TRBV6-1 and TRBJ1-4, with TRBD1 identical over 10 bases. Germline CDR1 and CDR2: MNHNS and SASEGT. V dropped 5 bases and J dropped 7; count of bases not matched to a gene: 7. The CDR3 covers 15 residues. The chain's CDR3 is CASSSGQGIFEKLFF. Written as DNA, the CDR3 is TGTGCCAGCAGTTCGGGACAGGGGATTTTTGAAAAACTGTTTTTT.

The rearrangement uses TRBV5-5 and TRBJ2-1, with TRBD2 matching 11 bases. Germline CDR1 is SGHKS and CDR2 is YYEKEE (reference sequence). V shed 7 bases, J shed 6 bases, and the junction held 6 bases outside the gene matches. The CDR3 sequence is 14 residues long. CDR3 DNA: TGTGCCAGCTCGGGACTAGCGGTGTCCAATGAGCAGTTCTTC. Its protein is CASSGLAVSNEQFF.

The chain employs TRBV30 and TRBJ2-1; perhaps TRBD2 as D (5 bases). With 1 base removed from V and 8 bases from J, the gap between germline ends came to 6 bases. This CDR3 contains 11 residues. Germline V gene data show CDR1 as GTSNPN and CDR2 as SVGIG (reference sequence). DNA of the CDR3: TGTGCCTGGAGTGCTAGCCATGAGCAGTTCTTC. This encodes CAWSASHEQFF.

The chain links TRBV7-2 to TRBJ2-1; no clear D. This CDR3 is 15 amino acids long. Per the germline V gene, CDR1 is SGHTA and CDR2 is FQGNSA. V lost 2 bases to trimming and J lost 3 bases, with 11 bases between them. CDR3 amino acids: CASSLRALLYNEQFF. CDR3 DNA: TGTGCCAGCAGCTTACGAGCACTCCTCTACAATGAGCAGTTCTTC.

This chain uses TRBV7-8 with TRBJ2-3, with D hard to call. There are 13 residues in the CDR3. The V end lost 6 bases, the J end lost 0 bases, and 7 bases lay between the germline ends. Germline V lookup: CDR1 SGHVS, CDR2 FQNEAQ. Written as DNA, the CDR3 is TGTGCCAGCAGTCCGGGTAGCACAGATACGCAGTATTTT. This sequence encodes CASSPGSTDTQYF.

On this clone: At the DNA level, this CDR3 is encoded by other sequences in the same sample as well. The gene calls are TRBV11-3 and TRBJ2-3; unclear D gene. CDR3 length: 12 residues. V dropped 2 bases and J dropped 5 bases, with 5 bases sitting between them. CDR1 and CDR2 from the germline V gene are SGHNT and YENEEA. Written as DNA, the CDR3 is TGTGCCAGCAGCTTATCGGGAGATACGCAGTATTTT. It specifies CASSLSGDTQYF. Combining the CDR3 with reference TRBV11-3 and TRBJ2-3 gives the whole variable domain EAGVVQSPRYKIIEKKQPVAFWCNPISGHNTLYWYLQNLGQGPELLIRYENEEAVDDSQLPKDRFSAERLKGVDSTLKIQPAELGDSAVYLCASSLSGDTQYFGPGTRLTVL.

The count of this clone is one. The chain employs TRBV27 and TRBJ2-5; either TRBD1 or TRBD2 may supply D (6 bases each). Germline assignment: CDR1 MNHEY and CDR2 SMNVEV (reference sequence). The germline V and J ends were trimmed by 4 bases and 5 bases, with 20 bases remaining between them. This CDR3 region has 16 residues. The CDR3 spells CASSYTGTPPGETQYF. CDR3 coding DNA: TGTGCCAGCAGTTACACAGGGACTCCTCCGGGGGAGACCCAGTACTTC.